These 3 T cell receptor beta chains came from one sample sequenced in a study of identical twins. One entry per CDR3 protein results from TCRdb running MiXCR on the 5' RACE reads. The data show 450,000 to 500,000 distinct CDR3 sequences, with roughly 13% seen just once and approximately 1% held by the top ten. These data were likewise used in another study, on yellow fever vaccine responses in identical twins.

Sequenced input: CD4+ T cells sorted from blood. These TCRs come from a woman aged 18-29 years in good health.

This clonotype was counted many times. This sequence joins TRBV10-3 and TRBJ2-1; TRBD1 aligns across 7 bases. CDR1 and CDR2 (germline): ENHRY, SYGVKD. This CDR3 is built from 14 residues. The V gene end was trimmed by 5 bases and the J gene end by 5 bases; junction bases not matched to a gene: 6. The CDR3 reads CAISSRDSHNEQFF. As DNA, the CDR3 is TGTGCCATCAGTAGCCGGGACAGTCACAATGAGCAGTTCTTC.

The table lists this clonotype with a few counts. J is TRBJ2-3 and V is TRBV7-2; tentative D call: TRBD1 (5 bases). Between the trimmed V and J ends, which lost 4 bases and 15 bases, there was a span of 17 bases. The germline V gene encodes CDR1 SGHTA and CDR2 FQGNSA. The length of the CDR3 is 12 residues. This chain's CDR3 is CASSSTDRISYF. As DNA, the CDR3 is TGTGCCAGCAGCTCTACCGACAGAATAAGTTATTTT.

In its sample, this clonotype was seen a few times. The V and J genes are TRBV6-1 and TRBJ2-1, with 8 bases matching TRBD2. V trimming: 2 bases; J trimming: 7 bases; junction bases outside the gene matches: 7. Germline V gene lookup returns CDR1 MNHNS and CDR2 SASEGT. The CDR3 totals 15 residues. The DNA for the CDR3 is TGTGCCAGCAGTGAACTTAGCGGGGCCAGGAATGAGCAGTTCTTC. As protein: CASSELSGARNEQFF.